These T cell receptor beta chains were read from a single sample in a study of blood T cell repertoires in COVID-19. TCRdb's table, derived via immunoSEQ multiplex PCR, lists solely in-frame clones and lacks some. The sample has fewer than 250,000 clones; about 77% are singletons. The sequencing sample was made of PBMCs or T cells enriched from blood (not recorded which). These receptors were collected from a woman aged 45 to 65 with acute COVID-19. Both conserved end residues are part of each CDR3. The order of the fields is CDR3 length, clone size, J gene, V gene, CDR3 protein. The listing skips clone size in some rows; elsewhere it reads once, few, many or a size class.

18 few TRBJ1-5 TRBV28 CASSLSTGIGSLDQPQHF
13 - TRBJ2-1 TRBV7-2 CASSLDREGRQFF
15 many TRBJ1-5 TRBV19 CASRAGTGGNQPQHF
15 - TRBJ2-2 TRBV7-2 CASSLASTGTGELFF
15 - TRBJ1-4 TRBV7-2 CASSLSGVRNEKLFF
16 - TRBJ1-5 TRBV4-3 CASSQERTGSNQPQHF
14 - TRBJ1-1 TRBV7-8 CASSLGGRSTEAFF
15 - TRBJ1-2 TRBV7-3 CASSLTPGQGYGYTF
16 - TRBJ2-1 TRBV7-6 CASSHNLGTSLAEQFF
12 - TRBJ2-1 TRBV28 CASTRRYNEQFF
15 - TRBJ2-1 TRBV5-1 CASSSGQSSYNEQFF
16 - TRBJ2-1 TRBV2 CASLLGPGGPYNEQFF
15 - TRBJ2-4 TRBV29-1 CSVEEGSLAKNIQYF
15 - TRBJ1-4 TRBV28 CASSPPGQTNEKLFF
14 - TRBJ2-3 TRBV7-9 CASGDSAGTDTQYF
15 once TRBJ2-2 TRBV11-2 CASSLGHSNTGELFF
14 - TRBJ2-1 TRBV29-1 CSSLLAGRANEQFF
13 once TRBJ1-1 TRBV6-2/TRBV6-3 CASSTDRGQEAFF
19 - TRBJ1-6 TRBV6-1 CASSEAPGQGSSYNSPLHF